Listed here is a single TCR beta chain. It has no known antigen specificity. Nothing much larger sits one base from this clone, and base qualities are not available. Using the immunoSEQ assay, TCRB CDR3 regions were amplified from 1.5 to 2 micrograms of genomic DNA, or from all available DNA when less than that was on hand. The multiplex PCR relied on 60 forward primers for TCR V beta segments and 13 reverse primers for J beta segments. To estimate the number of reads per starting template, synthetic control templates were added to each sample at limiting dilution. The Illumina HiSeq System generated sequencing reads of 87 bp. Under the source paper's analysis protocol: To remove PCR and sequencing errors, closely related sequences were merged with a nearest neighbor algorithm. TCR overlap was measured as the percentage of unique tumor TCR beta sequences that were also present in the peripheral blood of the same patient. The immuneACCESS repertoire file appears here via TCRdb, limited to in-frame rearrangements. These files lack a portion of the clones; in checked studies, under half of the deficit traces to unresolved V genes, and the cause of the others is not known. D and trimming come from the DNA, and the V and J calls and clone size come from that table. The sample profile shows 70,000 to 90,000 clones; roughly four fifths of them were found once. The ten largest clones take up 5.5% to 8% of the sample.

The source of the sample is a study of glioma-infiltrating T cells after dendritic cell vaccination (dated by TCRdb to the mid-2010s). In terms of the full investigation: The cohort comprised about 15 glioblastoma patients from Phase I and II dendritic cell vaccination trials, 9 newly diagnosed and 6 with recurrent disease. Three intradermal dendritic cell vaccine injections were administered to patients at biweekly intervals in the arm below the axilla. Survival after dendritic cell vaccination was correlated with TCR sequencing metrics, such as TIL content and the overlap between tumor and blood repertoires. The vaccine was prepared from monocyte-derived dendritic cells that were cultured for seven to eight days with IL-4 and GM-CSF and then pulsed overnight with autologous tumor lysate. Tumor-infiltrating lymphocyte content was quantified and tumor and blood repertoires were compared in dendritic cell-vaccinated glioblastoma patients by deep sequencing of TCR beta CDR3 regions. Between about 2002 and 2013, patients were given autologous tumor lysate-pulsed dendritic cell vaccination.

The full study reports these points: Longer time to progression and overall survival after dendritic cell vaccination were predicted by higher estimated pretreatment TIL content. The three-group TCR overlap response model was characterized as speculative, and prospective validation of the model was stated to be required. TCR clonality showed no direct relationship with survival, which suggests that a diverse polyclonal response may be important. The cohort was small and heterogeneous, few patients had complete blood and tumor sets, and even fewer had initial-recurrent tumor pairs.

The CDR3 starts with the cysteine, ends with the phenylalanine, and has 12 residues. This entry keeps only the CDR3 DNA: 36 bases, framed from base 1. V sheds 7 bases and J sheds 9 bases, leaving 15 bases between their ends. For CDR1 and CDR2, the germline V gene lists MNHNS and SASEGT. What this sample's time point label stands for: after dendritic cell vaccination, including at tumor progression/relapse. Patients were selected on the basis of adequate residual fresh-frozen tumor tissue and more than two years of available survival data. Molecular status otherwise varied across the glioblastoma patients, but none of them carried an isocitrate dehydrogenase mutation. PBMC were collected before vaccination, two weeks after the third vaccination, and at tumor progression if tumor progression occurred. The Qiagen DNeasy Blood extraction Kit was used to extract genomic DNA.

The sequence was obtained from a human donor with glioblastoma. Recombination connected TRBV6-1 to TRBJ1-1; TRBD1 is perhaps the D gene, given 6 matching bases. The sample in question was blood, obtained after dendritic cell vaccination. Read as DNA, the sequence is TGTGCCAGCAAGGACAGCTATTCTAAAGCTTTCTTT. Translated, it reads CASKDSYSKAFF.